The T cell receptor beta chain under discussion was sequenced for a study of blood T cell repertoires in COVID-19. As for the study in general: Acute and convalescent COVID-19 specimens originated in the United States, Italy and Spain. T cells, B-cell-depleted T cells, or PBMCs provided the cDNA or gDNA that served as material.

The CDR3 consists of 15 residues. The V gene end was trimmed by 3 bases and the J gene end by 4 bases; junction bases not matched to a gene: 5. CDR1 MDHEN and CDR2 SYDVKM come from the germline V gene. In the source study's methods: Nucleated cell number was recorded as an estimate derived from reference gene primer amplification. The method was immunoSEQ multiplex PCR; TCRdb's version includes in-frame clones alone and lacks a portion of them. V and J calls plus clone size are reproduced from that table; the DNA served to infer D and trimming. This sample yields 250,000 to 300,000 clones, of which approximately 85% are seen a single time; 5% to 6.5% belongs to the top ten.

The specimen sequenced was peripheral blood. This chain uses TRBV28 with TRBJ2-2, with 7 bases aligning to TRBD2. This TCR was recovered from a man aged 50 to 59 with active or convalescent COVID-19. This CDR3 reads CASSFTGGLTGELFF. As DNA, the CDR3 is TGTGCCAGCAGTTTCACGGGAGGTCTCACCGGGGAGCTGTTTTTT.